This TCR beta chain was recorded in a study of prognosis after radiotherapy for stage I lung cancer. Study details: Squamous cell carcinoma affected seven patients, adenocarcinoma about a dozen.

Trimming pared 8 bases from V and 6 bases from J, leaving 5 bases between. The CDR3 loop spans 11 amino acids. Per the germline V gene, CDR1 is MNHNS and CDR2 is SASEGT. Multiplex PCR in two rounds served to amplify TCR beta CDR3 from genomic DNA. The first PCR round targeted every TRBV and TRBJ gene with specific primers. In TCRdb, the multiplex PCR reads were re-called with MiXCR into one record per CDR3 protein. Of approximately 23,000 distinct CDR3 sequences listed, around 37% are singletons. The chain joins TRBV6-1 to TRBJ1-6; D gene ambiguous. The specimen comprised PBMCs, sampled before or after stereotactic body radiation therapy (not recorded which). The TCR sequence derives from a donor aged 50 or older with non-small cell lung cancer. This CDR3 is CASRGNSPLHF. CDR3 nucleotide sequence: TGTGCCAGCCGGGGTAATTCACCCCTCCACTTT.